This T cell receptor (beta chain) was retrieved from a study of siplizumab effects on memory and regulatory T cells. General study results and limits: Researchers did not confirm the suppressive function of proliferating Tregs from siplizumab cultures. It seemed that naive T cells were more diverse than memory cells and were major contributors to the alloresponse. Relative to controls at roughly 26%, mappable alloreactive CD4+ clones exhibited a mean Treg-derived proportion of approximately 68% with siplizumab.

As for this clone: Its antigen is unknown.

TCR templates, roughly 96,000 per sample, were assayed. Profiled with immunoSEQ multiplex PCR; TCRdb holds only in-frame clones, not every one. The sample shows roughly 100,000 clones, about 93% of them seen only once. V was shortened by 8 bases and J by 4 bases, with 9 bases between the two germline ends. The CDR3 spans 12 residues. Germline V CDR1 and CDR2: SNHLY, FYNNEI. What was sequenced was CD4+ T cells sorted from blood. This TCR came from a human donor in good health. This rearrangement joins TRBV2 to TRBJ1-3; a weak D match, TRBD1 (5 bases). CDR3 DNA: TGTGCCAGCCGGGGGATCGGAAACACCATATATTTT. Translation gives CASRGIGNTIYF.